Given below is one TCR beta chain in context. Germline V gene data show CDR1 as MNHEY and CDR2 as SVGAGI. V dropped 2 bases and J dropped 7 bases, with 8 bases sitting between them. The CDR3 is made up of 12 amino acids. The source of the sample is a study of control samples from healthy donors and cancer patients. The table came from immunoSEQ multiplex PCR; TCRdb's copy has only in-frame clones and leaves some out. The sample records roughly 100,000 clones, more than 85% being singletons. V usage is TRBV6-5 and J usage is TRBJ1-1; the D is unclear. What was sequenced was blood. This sequence was found in a man aged 30 to 39 in good health. CDR3 amino acids: CASSYVEGEAFF. The DNA of the CDR3 is TGTGCCAGCAGTTACGTAGAGGGTGAAGCTTTCTTT.